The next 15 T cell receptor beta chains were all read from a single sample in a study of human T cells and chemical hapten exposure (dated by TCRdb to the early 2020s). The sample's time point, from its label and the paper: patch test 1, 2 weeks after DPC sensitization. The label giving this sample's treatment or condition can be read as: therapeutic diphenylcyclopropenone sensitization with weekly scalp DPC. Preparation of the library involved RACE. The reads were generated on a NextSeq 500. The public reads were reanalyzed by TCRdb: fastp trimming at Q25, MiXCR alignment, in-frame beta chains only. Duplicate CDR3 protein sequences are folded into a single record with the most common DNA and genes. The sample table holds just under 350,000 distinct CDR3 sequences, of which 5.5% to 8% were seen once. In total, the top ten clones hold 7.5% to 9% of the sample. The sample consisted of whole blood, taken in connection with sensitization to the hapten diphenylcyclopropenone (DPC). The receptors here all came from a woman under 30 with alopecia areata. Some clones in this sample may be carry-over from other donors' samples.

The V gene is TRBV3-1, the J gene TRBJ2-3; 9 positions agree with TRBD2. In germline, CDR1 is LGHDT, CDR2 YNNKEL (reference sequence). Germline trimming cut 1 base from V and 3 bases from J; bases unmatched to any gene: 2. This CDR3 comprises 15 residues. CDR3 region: CASSQASGETDTQYF. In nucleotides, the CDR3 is TGTGCCAGCAGCCAAGCTAGCGGGGAAACAGATACGCAGTATTTT.

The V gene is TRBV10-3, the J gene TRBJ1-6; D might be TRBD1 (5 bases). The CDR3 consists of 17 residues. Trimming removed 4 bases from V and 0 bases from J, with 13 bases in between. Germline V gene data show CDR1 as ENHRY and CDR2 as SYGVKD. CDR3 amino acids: CAISVGGVSSYNSPLHF. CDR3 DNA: TGTGCCATCAGTGTGGGAGGGGTGAGCTCCTATAATTCACCCCTCCACTTT.

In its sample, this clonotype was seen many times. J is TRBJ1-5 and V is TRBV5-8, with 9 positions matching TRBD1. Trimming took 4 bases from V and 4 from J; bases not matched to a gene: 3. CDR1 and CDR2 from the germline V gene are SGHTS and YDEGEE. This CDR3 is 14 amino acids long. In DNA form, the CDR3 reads TGTGCCAGCAGCATTGGACAGGGGAATCAGCCCCAGCATTTT. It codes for CASSIGQGNQPQHF.

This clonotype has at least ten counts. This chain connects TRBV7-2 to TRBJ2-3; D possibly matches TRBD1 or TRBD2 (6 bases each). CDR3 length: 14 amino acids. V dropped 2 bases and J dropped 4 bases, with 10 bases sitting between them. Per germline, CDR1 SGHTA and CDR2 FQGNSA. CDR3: CASSLRRGADTQYF. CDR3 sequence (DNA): TGTGCCAGCAGCTTACGGAGGGGGGCAGATACGCAGTATTTT.

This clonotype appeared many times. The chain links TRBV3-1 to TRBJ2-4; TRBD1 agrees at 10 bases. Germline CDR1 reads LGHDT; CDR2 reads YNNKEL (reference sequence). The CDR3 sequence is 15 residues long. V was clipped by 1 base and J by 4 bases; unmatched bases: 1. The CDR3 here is CASSQGTGGKNIQYF. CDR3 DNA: TGTGCCAGCAGCCAAGGGACAGGGGGTAAAAACATTCAGTACTTC.

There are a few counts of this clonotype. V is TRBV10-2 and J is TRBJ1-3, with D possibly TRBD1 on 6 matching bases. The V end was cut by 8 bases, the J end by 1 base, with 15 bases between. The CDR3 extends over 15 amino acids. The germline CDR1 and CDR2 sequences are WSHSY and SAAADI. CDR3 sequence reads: CASSGTPASGNTIYF. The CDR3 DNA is TGCGCCAGCTCCGGGACACCAGCTTCTGGAAACACCATATATTTT.

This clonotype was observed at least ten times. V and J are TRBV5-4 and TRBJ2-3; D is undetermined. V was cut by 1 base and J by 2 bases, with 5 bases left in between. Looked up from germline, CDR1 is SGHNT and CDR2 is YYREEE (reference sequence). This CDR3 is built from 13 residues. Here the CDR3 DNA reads TGTGCCAGCAGCTTGCGTGACACAGATACGCAGTATTTT. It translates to CASSLRDTDTQYF.

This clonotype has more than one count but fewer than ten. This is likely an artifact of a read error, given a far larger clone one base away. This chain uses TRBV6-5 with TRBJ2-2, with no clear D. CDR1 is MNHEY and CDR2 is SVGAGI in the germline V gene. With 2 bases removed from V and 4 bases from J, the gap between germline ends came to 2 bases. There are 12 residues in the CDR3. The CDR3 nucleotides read TGTGCCAGCAGTTACCGCACCGGGGAGCTGTTTTTT. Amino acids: CASSYRTGELFF.

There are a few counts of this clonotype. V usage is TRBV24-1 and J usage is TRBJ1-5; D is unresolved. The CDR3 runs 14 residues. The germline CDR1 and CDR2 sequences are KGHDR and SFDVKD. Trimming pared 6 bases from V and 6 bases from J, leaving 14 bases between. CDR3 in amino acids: CATSSPGEGQPQHF. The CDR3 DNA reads TGTGCCACCAGTTCCCCGGGAGAAGGTCAGCCCCAGCATTTT.

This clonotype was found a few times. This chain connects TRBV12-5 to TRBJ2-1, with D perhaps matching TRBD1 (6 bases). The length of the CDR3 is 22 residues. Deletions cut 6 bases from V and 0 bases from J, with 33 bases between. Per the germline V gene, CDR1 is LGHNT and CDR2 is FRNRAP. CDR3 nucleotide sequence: TGTGCTAGTGGACCTGATATCCCAGGGGAAAGAGGTGAACGAGTCTCCTACAATGAGCAGTTCTTC. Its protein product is CASGPDIPGERGERVSYNEQFF.

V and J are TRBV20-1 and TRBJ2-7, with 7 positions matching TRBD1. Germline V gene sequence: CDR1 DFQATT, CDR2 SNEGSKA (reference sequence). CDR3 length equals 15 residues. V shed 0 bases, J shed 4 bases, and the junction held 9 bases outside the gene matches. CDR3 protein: CSARDPGQVSYEQYF. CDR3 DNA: TGCAGTGCTAGAGATCCAGGACAGGTTTCTTACGAGCAGTACTTC.

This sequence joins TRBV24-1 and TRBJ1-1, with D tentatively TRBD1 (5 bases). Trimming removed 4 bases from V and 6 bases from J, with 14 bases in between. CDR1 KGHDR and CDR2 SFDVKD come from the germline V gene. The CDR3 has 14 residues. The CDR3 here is CATSDSDRPAEAFF. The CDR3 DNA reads TGTGCCACCAGTGACTCCGACAGACCCGCTGAAGCTTTCTTT.

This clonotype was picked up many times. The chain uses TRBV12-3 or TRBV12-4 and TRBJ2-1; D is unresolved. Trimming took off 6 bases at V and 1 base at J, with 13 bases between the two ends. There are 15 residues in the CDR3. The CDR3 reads CASSSVDRSYNEQFF. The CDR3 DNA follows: TGTGCCAGCAGCTCTGTGGACCGGTCCTACAATGAGCAGTTCTTC.

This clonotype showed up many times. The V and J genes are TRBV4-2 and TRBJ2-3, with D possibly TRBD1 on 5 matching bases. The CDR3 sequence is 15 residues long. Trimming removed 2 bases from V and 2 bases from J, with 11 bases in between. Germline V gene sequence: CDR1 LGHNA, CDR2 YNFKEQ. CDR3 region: CASSQWKGLTDTQYF. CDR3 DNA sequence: TGTGCCAGCAGCCAATGGAAGGGGCTCACAGATACGCAGTATTTT.

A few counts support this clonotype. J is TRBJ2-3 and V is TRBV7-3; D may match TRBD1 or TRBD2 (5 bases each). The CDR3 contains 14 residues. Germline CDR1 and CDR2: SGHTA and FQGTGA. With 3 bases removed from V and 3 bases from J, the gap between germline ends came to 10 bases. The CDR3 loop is CASSFRGATDTQYF. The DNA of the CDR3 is TGTGCCAGCAGCTTCAGAGGGGCGACAGATACGCAGTATTTT.